This TCR beta chain was documented in a study of blood T cell repertoires in COVID-19 (TCRdb year 2020). Describing the broader study: Samples covering the acute and convalescent phases of COVID-19 were provided by collaborators in the United States, Italy and Spain. The material from the prospective study consisted of cDNA or gDNA derived from T cells, B-cell-depleted T cells, or PBMCs. Subjects who had been exposed to COVID-19, were actively infected with it, or had recovered from it provided the deeply sampled blood TCRbeta repertoires that made up the dataset. The repertoires were made available in a free public database intended to serve as a resource for research on the immune response to SARS-CoV-2. Samples were obtained from the ongoing ImmuneRACE study (first 160 participants) and from 950 to 1,500 subjects provided by 6 global collaborators. A de-identified subject ID, COVID-19 status, age in years and sex were almost always included in the sample metadata. Where HLA class I and class II types were available, the types were taken from metadata supplied by the sample provider, not from assay-based typing.

TCRbeta CDR3 regions were amplified from genomic DNA by means of the immunoSEQ Assay, a bias-controlled multiplex PCR. From the authors' description of their analysis: Within the assay, amplification of reference gene primers was used to estimate how many nucleated cells each sample contained. To quantify the absolute abundance of each unique TCRbeta CDR3 rearrangement, sequence reads were collapsed and filtered. For each sample, productive Simpson clonality was calculated as the square root of Simpson's diversity index over productive rearrangements. Entries here come from immuneACCESS through TCRdb and include only in-frame sequences with V and J called. Some clones fail to appear in such tables; in the studies checked, an unresolved V gene covers under half of the shortfall, and the cause of the remainder is unknown. The DNA gave D and trimming, while V, J and clone size come from that table. A total of a few hundred thousand clones appear in this sample, about 88% of them only once. The biggest ten clones account for more than 6.5% of the sample.

Each collaborating institution followed its own protocols to collect whole blood in K2EDTA tubes. For TCRbeta analysis, collaborators shipped samples in one of three forms: frozen whole blood, isolated PBMCs, or DNA extracted from either of those sample types. About this clone itself: Its antigen is still unknown. No base-level quality is on record; no much larger clone is a single base apart.

Based on the germline V gene, the CDR1 and CDR2 sequences are KGHDR and SFDVKD. The CDR3 contains 15 residues, cysteine and phenylalanine counted. Only the CDR3 DNA stays, 45 bases, in frame from base 1. The V end gives up 9 bases and the J end 3 bases, leaving 10 bases in the junction not matched to a gene. Paper-wide results and their limitations: Clinical and demographic metadata were provided uncurated, with the amount varying by source and participant.

The chain links TRBV24-1 with TRBJ1-5, and TRBD1 aligns with 7 junction nucleotides. The receptor was derived from a woman aged 70 to 79 with active or convalescent COVID-19. Specimen: peripheral blood. The DNA sequence is given as TGTGCCACCCTGGGAACAGGGGCGGCCAATCAGCCCCAGCATTTT. Its translation is CATLGTGAANQPQHF.